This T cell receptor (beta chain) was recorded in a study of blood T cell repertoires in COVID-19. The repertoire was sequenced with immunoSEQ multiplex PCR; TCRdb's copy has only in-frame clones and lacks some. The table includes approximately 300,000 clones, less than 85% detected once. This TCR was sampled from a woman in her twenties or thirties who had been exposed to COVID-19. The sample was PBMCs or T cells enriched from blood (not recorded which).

Written as DNA, the CDR3 is TGTGCCAGCAGCTTGGAACAGGGGATTCCGAACACCATATATTTT. It specifies CASSLEQGIPNTIYF. The rearrangement uses TRBV5-4 and TRBJ1-3; 7 bases are shared with TRBD1. The V gene's germline CDR1 is SGHNT and CDR2 YYREEE (reference sequence). CDR3 size: 15 residues. V lost 0 bases, J lost 7 bases, and 7 bases stayed unmatched.